The sequence of this T cell receptor beta chain was determined in a study of cytomegalovirus exposure and HLA in healthy donors. Study summary: Genetic ancestry analysis placed approximately 79% of the 300 to 500 donors that were genotyped in the Caucasian-associated cluster.

Findings and limits, study-wide: Prediction of most subjects' HLA-A and HLA-B alleles by TCR beta sequences was reportedly accurate. CMV serostatus was the only immune exposure information that was available.

This clone has a handful of counts. Its antigen is not identified. The CDR3 sequence is 13 residues long. Germline V gives CDR1 MDHEN, CDR2 SYDVKM. The ends were cut back, 5 bases at V and 9 bases at J, with 14 bases in the middle. PCR involved 60 Vbeta and 13 Jbeta primers. Generated by immunoSEQ multiplex PCR, the TCRdb table keeps only in-frame clones and is missing some. The data hold 150,000 or so clones, with roughly 10% observed a single time. The chain joins TRBV28 to TRBJ2-4, with TRBD2 as a possible D gene (6 bases). The sequenced material came from PBMCs. The sequence came from a man in his fifties or sixties in good health and CMV-seronegative. The CDR3 region is CASSPDLGGIQYF. The DNA of the CDR3 is TGTGCCAGCAGTCCGGACTTGGGGGGCATTCAGTACTTC.